Sequencing of this TCR beta chain was carried out in a study of regulatory T cells in long-lasting Graves disease. The CDR3 extends over 13 amino acids. Germline CDR1 reads DFQATT; CDR2 reads SNEGSKA (reference sequence). Trimming removed 3 bases from V and 6 bases from J; junction bases left unmatched: 5. Findings and limits, study-wide: What was studied was peripheral blood only, and not thyroid tissue.

Time point reported: newly diagnosed GD, antithyroid drugs for less than 3 months. RNA extracted from PBMCs served as the sequencing template. This clonotype was observed a handful of times. Its target is not known. Construction of the TCR beta libraries employed iRepertoire HTBI primers in conjunction with Arm-PCR of CDR3 regions. In TCRdb, the multiplex PCR reads were re-called with MiXCR into one record per CDR3 protein. The repertoire consists of about 220,000 distinct CDR3 sequences, with 15% to 20% occurring once and the leading ten covering approximately 10%. These same data were also listed under a study on T cells in Graves' hyperthyroidism and ophthalmopathy.

The V gene is TRBV20-1, the J gene TRBJ2-1, with 7 bases matching TRBD2. This specimen was peripheral blood mononuclear cells (PBMCs), taken at new diagnosis, from a patient treated with antithyroid drugs. The receptor comes from a woman in her twenties or thirties with Graves disease. The CDR3 loop reads CSARAGVVNEQFF. The CDR3 DNA reads as TGCAGTGCTAGGGCGGGAGTGGTCAATGAGCAGTTCTTC.